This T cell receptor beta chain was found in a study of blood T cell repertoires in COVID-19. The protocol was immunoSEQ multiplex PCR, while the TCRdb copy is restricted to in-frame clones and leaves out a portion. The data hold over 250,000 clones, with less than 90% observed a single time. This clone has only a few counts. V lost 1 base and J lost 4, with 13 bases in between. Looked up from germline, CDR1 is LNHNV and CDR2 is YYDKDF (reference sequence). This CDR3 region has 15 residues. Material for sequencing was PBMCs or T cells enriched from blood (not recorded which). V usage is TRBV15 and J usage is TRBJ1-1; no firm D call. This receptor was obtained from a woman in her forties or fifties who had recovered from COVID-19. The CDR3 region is CATSRGTFSGTEAFF. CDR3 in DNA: TGTGCCACCAGCAGAGGAACATTTTCAGGCACTGAAGCTTTCTTT. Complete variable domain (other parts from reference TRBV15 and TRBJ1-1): DAMVIQNPRYQVTQFGKPVTLSCSQTLNHNVMYWYQQKSSQAPKLLFHYYDKDFNNEADTPDNFQSRRPNTSFCFLDIRSPGLGDTAMYLCATSRGTFSGTEAFFGQGTRLTVV.